This T cell receptor beta chain was sequenced during a study of molecular identifiers for immune sequencing clone quantification. TCRdb re-analysed the PCR reads in MiXCR, keeping a single row per CDR3 protein. This sample has under 800,000 distinct CDR3 sequences, with 25% found just once. This clonotype was seen at least ten times. Its target is unknown. The CDR3 runs to 15 residues. The germline CDR1 and CDR2 sequences are LGHDT and YNNKEL (reference sequence). Deletions cut 1 base from V and 6 bases from J, with 14 bases between. Isolation of naive CD8 T cells was achieved by sorting on a CD8+CD4-CCR7+CD45RA+ phenotype. Findings and caveats of the study: In a background of 850,000 to 1,000,000 naive cells, spiked Jurkat TCR RNA from one cell was reportedly detectable.

Sequenced material: naive CD8+ T cells from blood, with Jurkat cell RNA spiked in. Subset indicated: FACS-sorted CD8+CD4-CCR7+CD45RA+ naive T cells. The V call is TRBV3-1, the J call TRBJ2-3; D remains unclear. The sequence was collected from a human donor in good health. Some libraries in this study had Jurkat cell RNA spiked in. In DNA form, the CDR3 reads TGTGCCAGCAGCCAAGCGGCGGCCCACATCGATACGCAGTATTTT. Translation: CASSQAAAHIDTQYF.